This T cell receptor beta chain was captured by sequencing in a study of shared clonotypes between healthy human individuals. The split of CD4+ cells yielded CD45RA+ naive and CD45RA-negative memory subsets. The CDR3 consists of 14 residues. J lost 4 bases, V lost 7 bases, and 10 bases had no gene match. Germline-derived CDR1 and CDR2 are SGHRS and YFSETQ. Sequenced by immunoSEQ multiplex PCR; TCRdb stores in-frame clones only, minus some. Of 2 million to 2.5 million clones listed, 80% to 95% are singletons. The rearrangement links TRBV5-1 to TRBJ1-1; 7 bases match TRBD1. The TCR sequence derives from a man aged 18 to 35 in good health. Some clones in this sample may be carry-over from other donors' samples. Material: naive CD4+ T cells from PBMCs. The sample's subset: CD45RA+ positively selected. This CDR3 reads CASRETGSGTEAFF. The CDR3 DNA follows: TGCGCCAGCCGAGAGACAGGGTCTGGCACTGAAGCTTTCTTT.